This T cell receptor (beta chain) is from a study of persistence of HIV-infected CD4 T cells. Background on the study: A couple of participants gave one leukapheresis sample; others gave up to about 180 mL blood repeatedly. Study-wide findings and caveats: TCRbeta richness was lower in CMV- and Gag-responding cells than in anti-CD3/anti-CD28-responding cells.

The immunoSEQ assay was version 4, run in survey mode. Some clones are missing from TCRdb's copy, which holds only in-frame ones; the method was immunoSEQ multiplex PCR. This sample has 30,000 to 45,000 clones, with around 90% found just once. The ends were cut back, 5 bases at V and 3 bases at J, with 10 bases in the middle. Germline lookup yields CDR1 SEHNR and CDR2 FQNEAQ (reference sequence). The length of the CDR3 is 13 residues. This nonspecific control used anti-CD3/anti-CD28 bead stimulation of CD4+ T cells. Responding CD4+ T cells were sorted by upregulation of both CD40 ligand and CD69. The table lists this clone with a few counts. Its cognate antigen is unknown.

This clonotype originated in an adult man with HIV who was CMV-seropositive. The V gene is TRBV7-9, the J gene TRBJ1-1; perhaps TRBD1 as D (5 bases). The material sequenced was CD4+ T cells sorted from PBMCs after roughly 19-hour stimulation, taken from a patient who received antiretroviral therapy. In nucleotides, the CDR3 is TGTGCCAGCAGCCTGACAGCGGACACTGAAGCTTTCTTT. Translated, it gives CASSLTADTEAFF.